This T cell receptor (beta chain) was recovered during a study of cytomegalovirus exposure and HLA in healthy donors. Looking at the study overall: A previous analysis identified 95 million to 130 million unique TCR beta sequences derived from 180 million or so T cells.

Sampled while nominally healthy, donors likely had unrecorded immune exposures. The PCR employed 60 Vbeta primers together with 13 Jbeta primers. TCRdb keeps only in-frame clones here, not all; method: immunoSEQ multiplex PCR. This repertoire shows some 140,000 clones, 64% found once; its top ten account for roughly 2.5%. The length of the CDR3 is 15 residues. Germline-derived CDR1 and CDR2 are SGHRS and YFSETQ. V gave up 0 bases and J gave up 6 bases, with 15 bases separating them. Sequencing was done on a sample of PBMCs. The TCR was taken from a woman aged 40 to 49 in good health and CMV-seronegative. J is TRBJ1-2 and V is TRBV5-1; D remains unclear. For the CDR3, the DNA is TGCGCCAGCAGCTTGGCCTTAGGGAGTTCTGATGGCTACACCTTC. As protein: CASSLALGSSDGYTF. The variable domain in full, completed from reference TRBV5-1 and TRBJ1-2, reads KAGVTQTPRYLIKTRGQQVTLSCSPISGHRSVSWYQQTPGQGLQFLFEYFSETQRNKGNFPGRFSGRQFSNSRSEMNVSTLELGDSALYLCASSLALGSSDGYTFGSGTRLTVV.